Listed below are T cell receptor beta chains from one sample, sequenced in a study of control samples from healthy donors and cancer patients. Here immunoSEQ multiplex PCR was the method, and the copy in TCRdb shows in-frame clones only, minus some. Of approximately 170,000 clones listed, around 91% are singletons. Material for sequencing was blood. The receptors come from a woman aged 50 to 60 in good health. Each CDR3 is given with its conserved first and last residue. Each record gives: clone size, J gene, V gene, D gene, CDR3 protein, CDR3 DNA. The D gene is left open where the match is weak. Clone size is shown for a subset of rows, as once, few, many or a class of expanded clone.

>.|TRBJ1-2|TRBV6-5|.
CAGRGYGYTF
TGTGCCGGACGGGGCTATGGCTACACCTTC
>.|TRBJ1-1|TRBV28|.
CASRARGGTEAFF
TGTGCCAGCCGCGCTCGGGGGGGCACTGAAGCTTTCTTT
>once|TRBJ2-1|TRBV9|TRBD2
CASSAPSGGYEQFF
TGTGCCAGCAGCGCCCCTAGCGGGGGGTATGAGCAGTTCTTC
>.|TRBJ2-2|TRBV5-1|TRBD2
CASSPGGTRTGELFF
TGCGCCAGCAGCCCGGGGGGGACTAGGACCGGGGAGCTGTTTTTT
>.|TRBJ1-5|TRBV27|TRBD1
CASSSTRTGFNQPQHF
TGTGCCAGCAGTTCCACCAGGACAGGGTTTAATCAGCCCCAGCATTTT
>.|TRBJ1-1|TRBV11-2|TRBD1
CASSPSDRGQNTEAFF
TGTGCCAGCAGCCCTTCCGACAGGGGACAGAACACTGAAGCTTTCTTT
>.|TRBJ2-5|TRBV7-6|.
CASRSWETQYF
TGTGCCAGCAGATCCTGGGAGACCCAGTACTTC
>.|TRBJ2-3|TRBV3-1/TRBV3-2|TRBD1
CASSLMTDRSNQNTDTQYF
TGTGCCAGCAGCCTGATGACGGACAGGTCGAACCAGAACACAGATACGCAGTATTTT
>.|TRBJ2-7|TRBV6-2/TRBV6-3|.
CASSSPSSGSYEQYF
TGTGCCAGCAGTTCACCCAGTAGCGGATCCTACGAGCAGTACTTC
>.|TRBJ1-5|TRBV2|TRBD1
CASNLQGGWQPQHF
TGTGCCAGTAATCTCCAGGGGGGCTGGCAGCCCCAGCATTTT
>.|TRBJ1-6|TRBV28|.
CASTLSGRVDSPLHF
TGTGCCAGCACCCTTTCGGGGCGCGTTGATTCACCCCTCCACTTT
>.|TRBJ2-5|TRBV11-3|TRBD2
CASSLGTSGSDETQYF
TGTGCCAGCAGCTTAGGGACTAGCGGGAGCGACGAGACCCAGTACTTC
>.|TRBJ2-1|TRBV4-3|.
CASSQAGSNEQFF
TGCGCCAGCAGCCAAGCAGGGAGTAATGAGCAGTTCTTC
>.|TRBJ1-5|TRBV5-8|TRBD1
CASSPRTGRGGNQPQHF
TGTGCCAGCAGCCCCAGGACAGGACGAGGGGGCAATCAGCCCCAGCATTTT
>.|TRBJ2-2|TRBV28|TRBD1
CASSLGGANTGELFF
TGTGCCAGCAGTCTAGGGGGCGCGAACACCGGGGAGCTGTTTTTT
>.|TRBJ2-3|TRBV4-1|TRBD2
CASSQVRAGVLDTQYF
TGCGCCAGCAGCCAAGTACGAGCGGGAGTATTAGATACGCAGTATTTT
>.|TRBJ2-3|TRBV5-4|TRBD2
CASSLGLGTSGTPSTDTQYF
TGTGCCAGCAGCTTGGGGTTGGGGACTAGCGGCACCCCTAGCACAGATACGCAGTATTTT
>.|TRBJ2-2|TRBV4-1|.
CASSQTGTAGRVGELFF
TGCGCCAGCAGCCAAACCGGGACAGCGGGGAGGGTCGGGGAGCTGTTTTTT
>.|TRBJ2-7|TRBV6-1|TRBD1
CASSEPGQGTYEQYF
TGTGCCAGCAGTGAGCCGGGACAGGGGACTTACGAGCAGTACTTC
>.|TRBJ2-3|TRBV7-3|.
CASSLGIGSTDTQYF
TGTGCCAGCAGCTTAGGGATCGGATCCACAGATACGCAGTATTTT
>.|TRBJ2-7|TRBV7-3|.
CANDYEQYF
TGTGCCAACGATTACGAGCAGTACTTC
>few|TRBJ1-1|TRBV7-3|.
CASSLNREGSNTEAFF
TGTGCCAGCAGCTTAAATCGGGAGGGGAGCAACACTGAAGCTTTCTTT
>.|TRBJ2-3|TRBV19|.
CASSRPGTVSTDTQYF
TGTGCCAGTAGTCGTCCCGGGACGGTCAGCACAGATACGCAGTATTTT
>few|TRBJ2-5|TRBV29-1|.
CSVAQGAGQTQYF
TGCAGCGTTGCGCAGGGCGCCGGCCAGACCCAGTACTTC
>.|TRBJ1-6|TRBV5-6|.
CASSLGRELPLHF
TGTGCCAGCAGCCTCGGGAGGGAGCTACCCCTCCACTTT
>.|TRBJ2-3|TRBV5-4|TRBD1
CASSRSGTGGGDTQYF
TGTGCCAGCAGCCGATCCGGGACAGGGGGTGGAGATACGCAGTATTTT
>.|TRBJ2-5|TRBV20-1|TRBD1
CSASETGGAHWTQYF
TGCAGTGCTAGTGAAACAGGGGGCGCACACTGGACCCAGTACTTC
>.|TRBJ1-1|TRBV25-1|.
CASSRAGPKNTEAFF
TGTGCCAGCAGTAGAGCGGGGCCAAAGAACACTGAAGCTTTCTTT
>.|TRBJ2-7|TRBV19|TRBD2
CASSPGGGPSSYEQYF
TGTGCCAGTAGTCCGGGGGGGGGACCTAGCTCCTACGAGCAGTACTTC
>.|TRBJ2-1|TRBV5-8|.
CASSRLGEQFF
TGTGCCAGCAGCCGCCTCGGTGAGCAGTTCTTC
>.|TRBJ2-1|TRBV11-2|TRBD2
CASRRSGAESGNEQFF
TGTGCCAGCAGGCGGAGCGGGGCCGAGTCTGGTAATGAGCAGTTCTTC
>.|TRBJ2-7|TRBV7-2|.
CASSLTSNTGSYEQYF
TGTGCCAGCAGCTTAACCTCAAATACAGGCTCCTACGAGCAGTACTTC
>.|TRBJ2-3|TRBV4-3|.
CAGNGPGSDTQYF
TGCGCCGGTAACGGGCCAGGCTCAGATACGCAGTATTTT
>.|TRBJ2-7|TRBV7-2|.
CASSVGTFYEQYF
TGTGCCAGCAGCGTCGGGACCTTCTACGAGCAGTACTTC
>once|TRBJ2-7|TRBV9|TRBD2
CASSDDPAGGSDEQYF
TGTGCCAGCAGCGATGATCCAGCGGGAGGGTCGGACGAGCAGTACTTC
>.|TRBJ2-1|TRBV5-1|.
CASNFGSSYNEQFF
TGCGCCAGCAATTTCGGTAGCTCCTACAATGAGCAGTTCTTC
>.|TRBJ1-4|TRBV5-1|TRBD1
CASSSQGVTNEKLFF
TGCGCCAGCAGCTCCCAGGGGGTAACTAATGAAAAACTGTTTTTT
>.|TRBJ2-7|TRBV6-5|.
CASSKWEEKYEQYF
TGTGCCAGCAGCAAATGGGAAGAAAAATACGAGCAGTACTTC
>.|TRBJ1-1|TRBV30|.
CAWNYALNTEAFF
TGTGCCTGGAACTACGCGTTGAACACTGAAGCTTTCTTT
>once|TRBJ1-4|TRBV27|TRBD1
CASRGQGAGEKLFF
TGTGCCAGCAGGGGACAGGGGGCGGGAGAAAAACTGTTTTTT
>.|TRBJ2-5|TRBV10-1|.
CASSVKTAWGGTQYF
TGCGCCAGCAGTGTTAAGACAGCCTGGGGAGGGACCCAGTACTTC
>few|TRBJ2-5|TRBV5-4|.
CASSLAQVQETQYF
TGTGCCAGCAGCTTGGCACAAGTGCAAGAGACCCAGTACTTC
>.|TRBJ1-2|TRBV20-1|.
CSAAAEYGYTF
TGCAGTGCTGCCGCTGAATATGGCTACACCTTC
>.|TRBJ1-6|TRBV7-9|.
CASSEGALHF
TGTGCCAGCAGCGAGGGAGCCCTCCACTTT
>.|TRBJ1-5|TRBV27|.
CASSLWRNQPQHF
TGTGCCAGCAGTTTATGGCGCAATCAGCCCCAGCATTTT
>.|TRBJ2-3|TRBV5-1|TRBD2
CASSLLAEYF
TGCGCCAGCAGCTTACTAGCGGAGTATTTT
>.|TRBJ1-2|TRBV5-7|.
CASSLAWDDYGYTF
TGTGCCAGCAGCTTGGCCTGGGACGACTATGGCTACACCTTC
>.|TRBJ2-3|TRBV3-1/TRBV3-2|.
CASSQGGITTDTQYF
TGTGCCAGCAGCCAAGGAGGGATTACTACAGATACGCAGTATTTT
>.|TRBJ1-4|TRBV18|.
CASSPTRGTDFTNEKLFF
TGTGCCAGCTCACCGACCCGAGGGACCGATTTTACTAATGAAAAACTGTTTTTT
>.|TRBJ2-1|TRBV6-5|.
CASETYNEQFF
TGTGCCAGTGAGACCTACAATGAGCAGTTCTTC
>.|TRBJ1-1|TRBV6-2/TRBV6-3|TRBD1
CASSDRGTEAFF
TGTGCCAGCAGCGACAGGGGGACTGAAGCTTTCTTT
>.|TRBJ2-7|TRBV28|.
CASSLIGRVVEQYF
TGTGCCAGCAGTTTGATCGGACGGGTGGTCGAGCAGTACTTC
>.|TRBJ1-3|TRBV28|.
CASSLQGDSGNTIYF
TGTGCCAGCAGCTTGCAGGGTGACTCTGGAAACACCATATATTTT
>.|TRBJ1-1|TRBV7-2|.
CASSFGWVNTEAFF
TGTGCCAGCAGCTTCGGATGGGTGAACACTGAAGCTTTCTTT